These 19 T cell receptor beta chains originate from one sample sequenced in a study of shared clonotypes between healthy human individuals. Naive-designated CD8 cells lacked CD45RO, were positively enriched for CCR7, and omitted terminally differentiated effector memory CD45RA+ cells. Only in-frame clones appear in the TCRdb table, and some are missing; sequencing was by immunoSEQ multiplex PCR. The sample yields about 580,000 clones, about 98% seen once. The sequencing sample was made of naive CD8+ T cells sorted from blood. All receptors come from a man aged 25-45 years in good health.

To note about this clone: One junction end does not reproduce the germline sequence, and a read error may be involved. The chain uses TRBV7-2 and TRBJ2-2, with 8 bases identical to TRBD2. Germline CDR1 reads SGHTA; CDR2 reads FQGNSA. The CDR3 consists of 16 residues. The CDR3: CASSLAGTSNTGELFF. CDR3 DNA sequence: TGTGCCAGCAGCCTAGCCGGGACTAGTAACACCGGGGAGCTGTTTTTT. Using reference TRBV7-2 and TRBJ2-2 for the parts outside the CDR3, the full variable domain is GAGVSQSPSNKVTEKGKDVELRCDPISGHTALYWYRQSLGQGLEFLIYFQGNSAPDKSGLPSDRFSAERTGGSVSTLTIQRTQQEDSAVYLCASSLAGTSNTGELFFGEGSRLTVL.

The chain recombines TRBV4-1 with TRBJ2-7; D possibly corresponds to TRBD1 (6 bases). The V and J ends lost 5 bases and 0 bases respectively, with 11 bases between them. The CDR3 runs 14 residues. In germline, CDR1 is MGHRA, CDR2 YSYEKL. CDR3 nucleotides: TGCGCCAGCAGCTACCGGGACACCTCCTACGAGCAGTACTTC. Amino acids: CASSYRDTSYEQYF.

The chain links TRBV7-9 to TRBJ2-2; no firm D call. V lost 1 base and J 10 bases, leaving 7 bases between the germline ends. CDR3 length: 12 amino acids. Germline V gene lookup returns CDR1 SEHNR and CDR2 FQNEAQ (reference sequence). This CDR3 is CASSLGMVELFF. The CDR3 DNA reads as TGTGCCAGCAGCTTAGGGATGGTGGAGCTGTTTTTT.

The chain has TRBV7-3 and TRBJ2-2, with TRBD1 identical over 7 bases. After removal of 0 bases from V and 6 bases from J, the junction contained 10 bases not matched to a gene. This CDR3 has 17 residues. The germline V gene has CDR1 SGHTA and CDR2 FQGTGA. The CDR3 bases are TGTGCCAGCAGCTTAACTGGGATAGGGGGCGTCGCCGGGGAGCTGTTTTTT. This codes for CASSLTGIGGVAGELFF.

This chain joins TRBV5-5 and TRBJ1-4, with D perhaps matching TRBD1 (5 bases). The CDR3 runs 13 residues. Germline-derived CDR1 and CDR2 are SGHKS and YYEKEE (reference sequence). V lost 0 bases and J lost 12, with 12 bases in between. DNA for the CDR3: TGTGCCAGCAGCTTGGTGTTATTGGGGGAACTGTTTTTT. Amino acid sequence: CASSLVLLGELFF.

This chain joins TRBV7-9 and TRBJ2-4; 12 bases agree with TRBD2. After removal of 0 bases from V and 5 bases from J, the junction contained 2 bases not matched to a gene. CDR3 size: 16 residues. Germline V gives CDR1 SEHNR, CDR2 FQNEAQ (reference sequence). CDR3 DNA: TGTGCCAGCAGCTTAGCCCGACTAGCGGGAGAAAACATTCAGTACTTC. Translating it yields CASSLARLAGENIQYF.

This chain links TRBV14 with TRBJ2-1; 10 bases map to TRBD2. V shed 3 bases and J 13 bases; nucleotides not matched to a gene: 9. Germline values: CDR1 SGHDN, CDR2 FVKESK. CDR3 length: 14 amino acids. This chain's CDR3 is CASSHVGLAAPQFF. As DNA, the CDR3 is TGTGCCAGCAGCCACGTCGGACTAGCGGCCCCACAGTTCTTC. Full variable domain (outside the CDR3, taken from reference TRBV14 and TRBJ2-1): EAGVTQFPSHSVIEKGQTVTLRCDPISGHDNLYWYRRVMGKEIKFLLHFVKESKQDESGMPNNRFLAERTGGTYSTLKVQPAELEDSGVYFCASSHVGLAAPQFFGPGTRLTVL.

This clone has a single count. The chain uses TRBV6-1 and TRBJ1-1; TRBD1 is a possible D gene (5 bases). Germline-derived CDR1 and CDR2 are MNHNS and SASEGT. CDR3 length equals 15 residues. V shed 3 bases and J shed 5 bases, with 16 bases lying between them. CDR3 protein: CASSDHSFGGTEAFF. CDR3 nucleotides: TGTGCCAGCAGTGACCATTCCTTCGGGGGAACTGAAGCTTTCTTT.

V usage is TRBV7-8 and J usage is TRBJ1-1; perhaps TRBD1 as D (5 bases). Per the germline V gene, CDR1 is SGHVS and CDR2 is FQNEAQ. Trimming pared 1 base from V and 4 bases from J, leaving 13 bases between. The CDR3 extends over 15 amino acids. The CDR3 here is CASSLGGGTGTEAFF. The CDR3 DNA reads TGTGCCAGCAGCTTAGGAGGCGGGACGGGCACTGAAGCTTTCTTT.

The CDR3 region is CASSIAGVGGELFF. For the CDR3, the DNA is TGTGCCAGTAGTATAGCGGGAGTAGGTGGGGAGCTGTTTTTT. The chain recombines TRBV19 with TRBJ2-2; D is possibly TRBD2 (6 bases). CDR1 and CDR2 from the germline V gene are LNHDA and SQIVND (reference sequence). The CDR3 runs to 14 residues. With 1 base removed from V and 8 bases from J, the gap between germline ends came to 11 bases.

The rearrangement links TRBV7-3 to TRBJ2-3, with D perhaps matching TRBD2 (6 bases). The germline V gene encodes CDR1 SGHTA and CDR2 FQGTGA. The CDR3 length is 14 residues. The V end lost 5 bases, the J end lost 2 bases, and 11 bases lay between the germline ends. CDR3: CASSLEGYTDTQYF. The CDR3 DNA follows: TGTGCCAGCAGCCTGGAGGGATACACAGATACGCAGTATTTT.

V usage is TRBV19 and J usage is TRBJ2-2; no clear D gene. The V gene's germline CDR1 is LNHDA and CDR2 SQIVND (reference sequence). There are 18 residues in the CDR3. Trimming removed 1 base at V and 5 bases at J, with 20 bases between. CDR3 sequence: CASSIASFTSGTTGELFF. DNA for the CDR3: TGTGCCAGTAGTATAGCCTCCTTCACGTCCGGAACAACCGGGGAGCTGTTTTTT. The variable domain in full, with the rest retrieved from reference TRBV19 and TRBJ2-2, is DGGITQSPKYLFRKEGQNVTLSCEQNLNHDAMYWYRQDPGQGLRLIYYSQIVNDFQKGDIAEGYSVSREKKESFPLTVTSAQKNPTAFYLCASSIASFTSGTTGELFFGEGSRLTVL.

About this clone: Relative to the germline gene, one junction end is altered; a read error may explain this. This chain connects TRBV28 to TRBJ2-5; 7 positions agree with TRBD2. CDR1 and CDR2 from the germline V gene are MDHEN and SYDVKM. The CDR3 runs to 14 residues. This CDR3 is CASSFGEGQEAQYF. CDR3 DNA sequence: TGTGCCAGCAGTTTTGGGGAGGGCCAAGAGGCCCAGTACTTC.

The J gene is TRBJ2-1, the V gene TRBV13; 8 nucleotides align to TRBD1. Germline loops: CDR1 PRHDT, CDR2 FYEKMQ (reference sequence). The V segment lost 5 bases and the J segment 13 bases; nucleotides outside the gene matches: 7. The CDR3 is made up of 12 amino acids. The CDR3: CASSTDRGDQFF. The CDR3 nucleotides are TGTGCCAGCAGCACCGACAGGGGAGATCAGTTCTTC.

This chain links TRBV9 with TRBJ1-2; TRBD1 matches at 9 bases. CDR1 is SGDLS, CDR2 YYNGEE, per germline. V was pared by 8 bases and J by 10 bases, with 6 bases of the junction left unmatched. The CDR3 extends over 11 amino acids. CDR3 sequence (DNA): TGTGCCAGTTACAGGGGGCAGGACTACACCTTC. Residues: CASYRGQDYTF.

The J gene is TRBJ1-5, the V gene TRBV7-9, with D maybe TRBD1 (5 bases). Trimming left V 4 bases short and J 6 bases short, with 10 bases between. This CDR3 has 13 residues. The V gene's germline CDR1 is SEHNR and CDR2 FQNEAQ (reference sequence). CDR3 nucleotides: TGTGCCAGCAGCTCCCAGGGAGCTCAGCCCCAGCATTTT. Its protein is CASSSQGAQPQHF. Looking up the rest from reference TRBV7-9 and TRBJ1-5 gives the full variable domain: DTGVSQNPRHKITKRGQNVTFRCDPISEHNRLYWYRQTLGQGPEFLTYFQNEAQLEKSRLLSDRFSAERPKGSFSTLEIQRTEQGDSAMYLCASSSQGAQPQHFGDGTRLSIL.

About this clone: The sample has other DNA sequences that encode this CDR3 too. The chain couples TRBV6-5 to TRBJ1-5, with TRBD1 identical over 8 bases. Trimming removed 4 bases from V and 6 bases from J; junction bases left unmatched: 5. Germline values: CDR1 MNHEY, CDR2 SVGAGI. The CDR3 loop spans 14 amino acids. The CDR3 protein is CASSLTGEGQPQHF. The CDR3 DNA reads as TGTGCCAGCAGTTTGACAGGGGAGGGTCAGCCCCAGCATTTT.

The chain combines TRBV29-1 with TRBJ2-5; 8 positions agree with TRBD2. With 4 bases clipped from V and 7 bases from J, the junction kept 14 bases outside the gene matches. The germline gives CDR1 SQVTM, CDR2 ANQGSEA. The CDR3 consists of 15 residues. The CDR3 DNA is TGCAGCGTTGTATTGGCTAGCGGAGCGGGGGTGACCCAGTACTTC. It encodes CSVVLASGAGVTQYF.

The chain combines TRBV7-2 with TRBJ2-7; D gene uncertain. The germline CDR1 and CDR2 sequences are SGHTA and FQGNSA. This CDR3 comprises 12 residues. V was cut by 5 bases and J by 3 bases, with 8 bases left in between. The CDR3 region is CASSTDNYEQYF. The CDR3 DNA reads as TGTGCCAGCAGCACCGACAACTACGAGCAGTACTTC.